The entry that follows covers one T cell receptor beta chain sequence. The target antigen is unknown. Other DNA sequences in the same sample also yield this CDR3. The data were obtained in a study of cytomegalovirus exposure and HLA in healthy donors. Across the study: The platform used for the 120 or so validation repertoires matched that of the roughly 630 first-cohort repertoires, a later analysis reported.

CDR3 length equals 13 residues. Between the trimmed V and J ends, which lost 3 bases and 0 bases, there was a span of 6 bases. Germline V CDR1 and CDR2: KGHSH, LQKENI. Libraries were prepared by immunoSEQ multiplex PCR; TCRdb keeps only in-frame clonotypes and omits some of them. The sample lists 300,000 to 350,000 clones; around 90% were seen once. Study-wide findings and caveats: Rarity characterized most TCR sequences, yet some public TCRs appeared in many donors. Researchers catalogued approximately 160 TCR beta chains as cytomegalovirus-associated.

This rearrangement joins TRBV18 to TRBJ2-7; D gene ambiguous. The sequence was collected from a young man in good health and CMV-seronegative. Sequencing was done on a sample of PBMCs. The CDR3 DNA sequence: TGTGCCAGCTCACCTCGTAGCTCCTACGAGCAGTACTTC. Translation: CASSPRSSYEQYF.